This T cell receptor (beta chain) was sequenced in a study of blood T cell repertoires in COVID-19. This clone has more than one count but fewer than ten. Clones were sequenced by immunoSEQ multiplex PCR, and TCRdb holds only the in-frame ones, with some missing. The sample carries 200,000 or so clones, roughly 85% recorded once. With V trimmed by 4 bases and J by 5 bases, 9 bases remained unmatched. Germline lookup yields CDR1 MDHEN and CDR2 SYDVKM. The CDR3 sequence is 15 residues long. The gene calls are TRBV28 and TRBJ1-2, with 8 bases matching TRBD1. The sample comprised peripheral blood. The sequence was collected from a woman younger than 45 with acute or convalescent COVID-19. The CDR3 nucleotides are TGTGCCAGCAGTTCTTACCCCACAGGGGGGTATGGCTACACCTTC. It yields the protein CASSSYPTGGYGYTF.